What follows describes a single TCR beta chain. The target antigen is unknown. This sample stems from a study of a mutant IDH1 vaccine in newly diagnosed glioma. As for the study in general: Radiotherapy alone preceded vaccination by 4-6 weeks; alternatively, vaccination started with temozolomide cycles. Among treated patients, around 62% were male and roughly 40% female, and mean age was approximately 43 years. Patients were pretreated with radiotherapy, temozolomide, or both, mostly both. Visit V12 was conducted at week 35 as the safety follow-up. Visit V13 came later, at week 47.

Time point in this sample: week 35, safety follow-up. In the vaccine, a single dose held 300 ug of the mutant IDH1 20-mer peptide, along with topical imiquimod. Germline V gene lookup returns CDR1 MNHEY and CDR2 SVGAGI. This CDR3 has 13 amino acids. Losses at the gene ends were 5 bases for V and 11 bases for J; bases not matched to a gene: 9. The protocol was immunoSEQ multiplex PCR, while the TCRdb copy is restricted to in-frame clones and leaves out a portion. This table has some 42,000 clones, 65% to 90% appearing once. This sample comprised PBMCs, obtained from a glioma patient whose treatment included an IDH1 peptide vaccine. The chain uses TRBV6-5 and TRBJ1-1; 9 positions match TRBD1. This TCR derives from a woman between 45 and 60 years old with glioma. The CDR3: CASSATGGRGAFF. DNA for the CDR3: TGTGCCAGCAGTGCGACAGGGGGAAGAGGGGCTTTCTTT.